This T cell receptor (beta chain) comes out of a study of blood T cell repertoires in COVID-19. Study summary: The origin of the acute and convalescent COVID-19 samples was the United States, Italy and Spain.

This clone has only a few counts. Authors' analysis steps: Amplifying reference gene primers gave estimates of nucleated cell counts. The protocol was immunoSEQ multiplex PCR, while the TCRdb copy is restricted to in-frame clones and leaves out a portion. D and trimming were read from the DNA, whereas the V and J calls and clone size are those reported in that table. The table records roughly 260,000 clones, approximately 89% of them present only once. This CDR3 is built from 15 residues. In germline, CDR1 is SGHTA, CDR2 FQGNSA. Trimming removed 1 base from V and 2 bases from J, with 9 bases in between.

The V gene is TRBV7-2, the J gene TRBJ1-5, with D hard to call. This TCR was sampled from a middle-aged man who had recovered from COVID-19. Sequenced material: peripheral blood. The CDR3 here is CASSLGVAGNQPQHF. The CDR3 DNA sequence: TGTGCCAGCAGCTTAGGGGTTGCGGGCAATCAGCCCCAGCATTTT.